This T cell receptor beta chain was recorded in a study of shared clonotypes between healthy human individuals (dated by TCRdb to 2020 to 2021). Regarding the study in general: The cohort comprised a couple of women and three men aged 18 to 49 years. For each donor, three plates each were used for CD4 naive and CD4 memory, two plates were used for CD8 naive, and one plate was used for CD8 memory. To estimate repertoire size and how much clonotypes are shared between individuals, the study performed deep sequencing of blood TCR repertoires from a handful of healthy adults. Libraries were prepared and TCR repertoires were sequenced by different laboratories using diverse techniques, in order to increase sequencing depth and limit assay-specific biases. Leukapheresis yielded between about 0.94 and 9.5 billion PBMCs per donor.

CD8 naive samples consisted of CD45RO-negative cells that were positively selected for CCR7, yielding a CD45RA+CCR7+ population without TemRA cells. Donors were healthy HIV-negative adults with no recently reported acute infections or vaccinations. Every donor was a Caucasian adult living in Nashville, Tennessee, USA. After blood collection by leukapheresis, PBMCs were isolated using Ficoll-Histopaque density gradient centrifugation and then cryopreserved in the vapor phase of liquid nitrogen. Purity and quantity of every magnetically sorted T cell population were checked by analytical flow cytometry. Each sorted fraction had its genomic DNA isolated and then quantified by UV absorbance on a Nanodrop 2000c. Trimming at the junction amounts to 4 bases on V and 6 bases on J, and the germline ends lie 16 bases apart. From its cysteine to its phenylalanine, the CDR3 spans 14 amino acids. Just CDR3 DNA is preserved here, 42 bases in frame from base 1. Looking up the germline V gene yields CDR1 LGHNA and CDR2 YSLEER.

TCR CDR3 regions were amplified from genomic DNA by multiplex PCR using the deep immunoSEQ assay. Extracted genomic DNA from each cell subset was spread evenly across all wells of several immunoSEQ 96-well plates, with each plate serving as a replicate. For sorted subsets, each replicate PCR was loaded with around 200 ng genomic DNA, equivalent to 32,000 or so T cell genomes. The purified libraries were quantified using a Qubit 3.0 fluorometer, sized with a Bioanalyzer 2100, and then quantified again using the KAPA Library Quantification kit. Every immunoSEQ 96-well plate was sequenced on a dedicated single-read 150-cycle Illumina NextSeq 550 flow cell. The study's processing was this. The immunoSEQ output contained only junctional sequences without quality scores, so filtering could not match that applied to full-length reads. Sequences were annotated with PyIR, a Python wrapper for IgBLAST v1.9, using IMGT germline references to assign V/J genes and CDR3. Reads with weak V/J assignments (E-value above 1e-6), missing CDR3, stop codons, out-of-frame junctions, or ambiguous translated residues were removed. A V3J clonotype was defined by an identical inferred V gene, J gene, and CDR3 amino acid sequence. To compute the percentage overlap between repertoires, the number of shared unique clonotypes was divided by the size of the smaller repertoire. Three approaches were used to assess repertoire richness: RTK rarefaction, the Chao1 estimator, and Recon v2.1 estimates of unobserved clonotypes. Generation probabilities for all TCRbeta clonotypes obtained by the gDNA method from a handful of donors were computed using OLGA. TCRdb carries this immuneACCESS record with in-frame sequences only. Its versions omit some clonotypes, under half of them owing to an unresolved V gene in the studies checked, with the rest unexplained. That table is the source of V, J and clone size, and D and trimming were worked out from the DNA. This sample holds 2 million or so clones; about 95% were observed only once. The ten biggest clones cover 1% to 1.3% of the sample.

Details on this clone: No cognate antigen has been identified for it. No quality values exist for individual bases; no much larger clone is one base distant.

The investigation overall reported the following: Pairwise subsampling indicated that sequencing depth was expected to affect the degree of clonotype sharing among donors. Larger estimated clonotype richness was generally found for naive subsets than for memory subsets. Incomplete sequencing was indicated by rarefaction of sorted-subset datasets, despite the large sequencing depth. Because the study included only a small number of donors, the genetic and exposure-history diversity represented was limited. Compared with non-shared clonotypes, clonotypes shared by all four sorted-subset donors had higher generation probabilities. Sampling was restricted to blood, and TCR repertoires in tissues likely differ from the TCR repertoires found in blood. Across four donors, approximately 4.6% of naive CD4, roughly 3.5% of naive CD8, 2.3% of memory CD4, and approximately 0.4% of memory CD8 clonotypes were shared.

This sequence originates from a man aged 18 to 30 in good health. Sequencing was done on a sample of naive CD8+ T cells sorted from blood. What this sample's cell subset or site label stands for: CD45RA+CCR7+. Here the chain combines TRBV4-3 and TRBJ2-7; a tentative D match to TRBD1 spans 5 bases. CDR3 protein: CASSPAAGSGEQYF. The DNA sequence is as follows: TGCGCCAGCAGCCCCGCGGCAGGGTCTGGCGAGCAGTACTTC.